This entry features one T cell receptor beta chain sequence. The data derive from a study of T-cell reconstitution after alpha-beta-depleted transplantation in children. Trimming left V 6 bases short and J 7 bases short, with 18 bases between. Germline V lookup: CDR1 DFQATT, CDR2 SNEGSKA (reference sequence). The CDR3 contains 13 residues. Unique molecular identifiers featured in how the TCRbeta library was prepared. TCRdb reanalysed the PCR reads using MiXCR and keeps one entry per CDR3 protein. The sample lists fewer than 200,000 distinct CDR3 sequences, more than 6.5% occurring once. The sequence was collected from a human donor who donated a stem cell graft to a child with Wiskott-Aldrich syndrome. The specimen was PBMCs from the stem cell graft donor, collected from the stem cell graft. The rearrangement links TRBV20-1 to TRBJ1-2, with a weak D call TRBD1 (6 bases). The CDR3 sequence is CSARTGGAGGYTF. CDR3 nucleotide sequence: TGCAGTGCCCGAACGGGGGGCGCCGGTGGCTACACCTTC.